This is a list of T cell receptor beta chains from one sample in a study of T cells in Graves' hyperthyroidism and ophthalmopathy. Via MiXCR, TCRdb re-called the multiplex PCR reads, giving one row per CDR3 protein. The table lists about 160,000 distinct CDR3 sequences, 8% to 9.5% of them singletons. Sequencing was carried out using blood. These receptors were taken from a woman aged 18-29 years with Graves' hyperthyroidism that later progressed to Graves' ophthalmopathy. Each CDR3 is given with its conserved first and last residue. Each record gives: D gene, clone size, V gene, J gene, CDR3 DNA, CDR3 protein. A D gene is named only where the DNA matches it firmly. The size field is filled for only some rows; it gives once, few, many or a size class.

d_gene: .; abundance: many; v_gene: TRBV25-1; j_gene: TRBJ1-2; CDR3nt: TGTGCCAGCAGCAACCTCAGCGGGGTCCCCGTGGGCTACACCTTC; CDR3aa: CASSNLSGVPVGYTF
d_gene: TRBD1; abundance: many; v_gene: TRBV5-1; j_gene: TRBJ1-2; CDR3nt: TGCGCCAGCAGCTTGTTCGGACAGGACAACTATGGCTACACCTTC; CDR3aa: CASSLFGQDNYGYTF
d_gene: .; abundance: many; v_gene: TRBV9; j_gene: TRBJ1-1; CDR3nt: TGTGCCAGCAGTGTAGGGGCGAACACTGAAGCTTTCTTT; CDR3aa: CASSVGANTEAFF
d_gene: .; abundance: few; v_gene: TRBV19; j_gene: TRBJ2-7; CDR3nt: TGTGCCAGTAGTATAGCCCGGGACGTGGTGAGTGAGCAGTACTTC; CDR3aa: CASSIARDVVSEQYF
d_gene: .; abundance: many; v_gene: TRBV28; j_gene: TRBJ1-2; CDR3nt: TGTGCCAGCAGTTTAGGGGCAGCTACTAAGGGCTATGGCTACACCTTC; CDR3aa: CASSLGAATKGYGYTF
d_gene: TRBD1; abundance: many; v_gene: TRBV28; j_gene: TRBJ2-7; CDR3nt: TGTGCCAGCAGTCCCCCTCGGACAGGGGTTAATTGGGAATACGAGCAGTACTTC; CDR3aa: CASSPPRTGVNWEYEQYF
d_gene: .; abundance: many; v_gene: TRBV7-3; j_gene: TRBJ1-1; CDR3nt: TGTGCCAGCAGCTTAAGGGGGGGTGACACTGAAGCTTTCTTT; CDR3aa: CASSLRGGDTEAFF
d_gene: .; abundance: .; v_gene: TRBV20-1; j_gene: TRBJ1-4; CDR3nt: TGCAGTGCCCCTCATGGGACGGGTGATAATGAAAAACTGTTTTTT; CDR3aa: CSAPHGTGDNEKLFF
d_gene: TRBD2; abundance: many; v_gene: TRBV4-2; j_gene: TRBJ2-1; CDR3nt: TGTGCCAGCAACCACGTAAGCGGGGGTCGCAATGAGCAGTTCTTC; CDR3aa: CASNHVSGGRNEQFF
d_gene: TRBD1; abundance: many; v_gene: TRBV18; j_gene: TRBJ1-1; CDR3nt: TGTGCCAGCTCACCGGGACAGGGGATGAACACTGAAGCTTTCTTT; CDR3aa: CASSPGQGMNTEAFF
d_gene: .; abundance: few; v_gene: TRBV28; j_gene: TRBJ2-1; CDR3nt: TGTGCCAGCGGACATACGGAGCAGTTCTTC; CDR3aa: CASGHTEQFF
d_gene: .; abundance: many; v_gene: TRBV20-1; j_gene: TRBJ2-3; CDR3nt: TGCAGTGCTAGACCCTACTCGGGGGAGAAGGGTACAGATACGCAGTATTTT; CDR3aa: CSARPYSGEKGTDTQYF
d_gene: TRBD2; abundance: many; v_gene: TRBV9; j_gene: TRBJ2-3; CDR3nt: TGTGCCAGCAGCCAACCCCTAGCGGGGGGCACAGATACGCAGTATTTT; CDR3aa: CASSQPLAGGTDTQYF
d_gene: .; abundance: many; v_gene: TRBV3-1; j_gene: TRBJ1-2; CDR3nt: TGTGCCAGCAGCCAAGATTTTGGGAATGGCTACACCTTC; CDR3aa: CASSQDFGNGYTF
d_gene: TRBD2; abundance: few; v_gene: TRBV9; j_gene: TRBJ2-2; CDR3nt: TGTGCCAGCAGCGTAATAGCGGGGGGCACCGGGGAGCTGTTTTTT; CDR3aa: CASSVIAGGTGELFF
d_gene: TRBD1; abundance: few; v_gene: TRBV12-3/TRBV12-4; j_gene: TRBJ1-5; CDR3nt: TGTGCCAGCAGTTTATATAGGACAGGGTATCAGCCCCGGCATTTT; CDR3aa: CASSLYRTGYQPRHF
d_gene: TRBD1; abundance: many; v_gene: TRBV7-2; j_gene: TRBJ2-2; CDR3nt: TGTGCCAGCAGCTGGACAGGGGCGGCCGGGGAGCTGTTTTTT; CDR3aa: CASSWTGAAGELFF
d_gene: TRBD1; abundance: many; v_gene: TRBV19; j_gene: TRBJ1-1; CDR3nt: TGTGCCAGTAGTATGACCGGGACAGGGGGCACTGAAGCTTTCTTT; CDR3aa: CASSMTGTGGTEAFF
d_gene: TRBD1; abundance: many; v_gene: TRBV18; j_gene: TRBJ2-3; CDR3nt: TGTGCCAGCTCACCCGGGACAGGGGGCACAGATACGCAGTATTTT; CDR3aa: CASSPGTGGTDTQYF
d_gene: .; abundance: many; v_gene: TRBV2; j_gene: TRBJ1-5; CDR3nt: TGTGCCAGCAGTTGGAGGGACAATCAGCCCCAGCATTTT; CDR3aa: CASSWRDNQPQHF
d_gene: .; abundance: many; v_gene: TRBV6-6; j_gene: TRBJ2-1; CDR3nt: TGTGCCAGCAGTTACTCGATTGGGGGGAGGAATGAGCAGTTCTTC; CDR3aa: CASSYSIGGRNEQFF
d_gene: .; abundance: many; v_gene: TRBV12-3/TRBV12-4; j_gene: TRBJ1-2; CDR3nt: TGTGCCAGCAGTTTTGGGTGGGACTATGGCTACACCTTC; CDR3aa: CASSFGWDYGYTF
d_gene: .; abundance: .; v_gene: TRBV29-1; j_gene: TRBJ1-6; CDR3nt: TGCAGCGTTTCAGACAGGACTAATTCACCCCTCCACTTT; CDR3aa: CSVSDRTNSPLHF
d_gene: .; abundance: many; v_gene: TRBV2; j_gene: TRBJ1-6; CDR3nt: TGTGCCAGCAGTTGGGAGGGATCACCCCTCCACTTT; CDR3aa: CASSWEGSPLHF
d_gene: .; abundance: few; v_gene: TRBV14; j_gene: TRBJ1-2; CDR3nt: TGTGCCAGCAGCCAAGTAGGGCTTGGGTTTGGCTACACCTTC; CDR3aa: CASSQVGLGFGYTF
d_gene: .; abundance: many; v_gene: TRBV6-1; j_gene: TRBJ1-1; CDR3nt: TGTGCCAGCACAGGGGCCTTTAGGGCTTTCTTT; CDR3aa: CASTGAFRAFF
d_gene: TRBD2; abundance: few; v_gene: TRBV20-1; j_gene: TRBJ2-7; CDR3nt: TGCAGTGCTTCGTTCAGGACTAGTTCCGAGCAGTACTTC; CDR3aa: CSASFRTSSEQYF
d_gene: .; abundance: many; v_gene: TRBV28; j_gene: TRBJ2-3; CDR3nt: TGTGCCAACCGGGACTCATACACAGATACGCAGTATTTT; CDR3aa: CANRDSYTDTQYF
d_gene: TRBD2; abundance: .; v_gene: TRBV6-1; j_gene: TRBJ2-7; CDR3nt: TGTGCCAGCAGCCCCCCAGCCAGCGGGAATTTGGAGCAGTACTTC; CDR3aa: CASSPPASGNLEQYF
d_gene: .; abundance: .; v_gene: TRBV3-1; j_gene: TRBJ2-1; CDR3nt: TGTGCCAGCAGCCGAGGGGCGGGCTACAATGAGCAGTTCTTC; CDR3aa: CASSRGAGYNEQFF
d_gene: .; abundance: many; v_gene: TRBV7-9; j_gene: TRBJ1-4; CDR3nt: TGTGCCAGCAGCTCTAACAGGGAGGCGTCTGAAAAACTGTTTTTT; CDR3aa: CASSSNREASEKLFF
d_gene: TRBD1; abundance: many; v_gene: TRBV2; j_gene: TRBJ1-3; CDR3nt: TGTGCCAGCAGCCTTACCGGGACAGCTTCTGGAAACACCATATATTTT; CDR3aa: CASSLTGTASGNTIYF
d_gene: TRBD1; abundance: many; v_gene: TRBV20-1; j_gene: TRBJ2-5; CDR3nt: TGCAGTGGGACACCGGGACAGGAAGAGACCCAGTACTTC; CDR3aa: CSGTPGQEETQYF
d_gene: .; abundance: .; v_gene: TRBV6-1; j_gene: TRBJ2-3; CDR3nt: TGTGCCGCAAGGGCCTGGACAGATACGCAGTATTTT; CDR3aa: CAARAWTDTQYF
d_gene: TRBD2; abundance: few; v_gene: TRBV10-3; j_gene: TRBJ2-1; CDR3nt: TGTGCCATCAGTGATGAAGCGGGGGGCCGAAAGTTCTTC; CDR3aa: CAISDEAGGRKFF
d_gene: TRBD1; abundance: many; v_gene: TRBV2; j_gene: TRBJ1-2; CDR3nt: TGTGCCAGCTATGATACAGGGGTCGGCTACACCTTC; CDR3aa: CASYDTGVGYTF
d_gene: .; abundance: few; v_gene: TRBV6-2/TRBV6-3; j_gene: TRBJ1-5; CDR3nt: TGTGCCAGCAGGCAGGGGTTCAATCAGCCCCAGCATTTT; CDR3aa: CASRQGFNQPQHF
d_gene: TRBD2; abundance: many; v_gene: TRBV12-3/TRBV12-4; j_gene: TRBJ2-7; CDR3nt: TGTGCCAGCAGTTTAAGGGCTCTAGCGGGATCGGGGGAGCAGTACTTC; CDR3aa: CASSLRALAGSGEQYF
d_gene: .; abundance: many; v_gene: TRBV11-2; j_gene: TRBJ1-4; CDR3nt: TGTGCCAGCACGAGGGGGGGCCGGGCTAATGAAAAACTGTTTTTT; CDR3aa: CASTRGGRANEKLFF
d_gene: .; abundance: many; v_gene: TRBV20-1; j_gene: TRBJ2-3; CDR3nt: TGCAGTGCTAGACTTGGGACACGCGGCACAGATACGCAGTATTTT; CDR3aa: CSARLGTRGTDTQYF
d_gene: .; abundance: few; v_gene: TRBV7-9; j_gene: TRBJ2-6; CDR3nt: TGTGCCAGCAGCTTACCCACGGAGGGGGCGACATCTGGGGCCAACGTCCTGACTTTC; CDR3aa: CASSLPTEGATSGANVLTF
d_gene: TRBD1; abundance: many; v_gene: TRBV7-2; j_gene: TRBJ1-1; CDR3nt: TGTGCCAGCAGCTGGGCTGGACAGGCCATGAACACTGAAGCTTTCTTT; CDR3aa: CASSWAGQAMNTEAFF
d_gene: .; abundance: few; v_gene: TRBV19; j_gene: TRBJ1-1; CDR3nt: TGTGCCAGTAGTCCGGGGACCGAAACTGAAGCTTTCTTT; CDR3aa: CASSPGTETEAFF
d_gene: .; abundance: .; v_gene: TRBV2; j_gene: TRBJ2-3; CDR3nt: TGTGCCAGCCGTGGGGGGGGGCTGACTGCAGATACGCAGTATTTT; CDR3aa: CASRGGGLTADTQYF
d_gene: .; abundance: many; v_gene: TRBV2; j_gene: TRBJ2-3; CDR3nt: TGTGCCAGCGCCCCGGTTTCGCCAGATACGCAGTATTTT; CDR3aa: CASAPVSPDTQYF
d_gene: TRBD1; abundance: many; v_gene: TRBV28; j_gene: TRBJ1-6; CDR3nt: TGTGCCAGCAGTTCCCCAGGGGGTCGCGGCACACCCCTCCACTTT; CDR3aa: CASSSPGGRGTPLHF
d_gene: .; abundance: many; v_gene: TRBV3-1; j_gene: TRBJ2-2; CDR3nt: TGTGCCAGCAGCCAAAGTTGGGGCACCGGGGAGCTGTTTTTT; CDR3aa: CASSQSWGTGELFF
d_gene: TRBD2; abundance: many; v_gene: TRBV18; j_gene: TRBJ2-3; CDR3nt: TGTGCCAGCTCACCACAAGCGACTAGCAGTATGACAGATACGCAGTATTTT; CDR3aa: CASSPQATSSMTDTQYF
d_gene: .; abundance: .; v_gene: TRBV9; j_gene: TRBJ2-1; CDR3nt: TGTGCCAGCAGCGTAGCGGGGCTTTACAATGAGCAGTTCTTC; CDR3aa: CASSVAGLYNEQFF
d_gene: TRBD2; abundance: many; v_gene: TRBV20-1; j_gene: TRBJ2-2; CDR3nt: TGCAGTGCTAGAGCGGCGGGGGTGATCACCGGGGAGCTGTTTTTT; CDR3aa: CSARAAGVITGELFF
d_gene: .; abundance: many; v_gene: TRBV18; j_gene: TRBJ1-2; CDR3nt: TGTGCCAGCTCACCAGACAGCTCATATGGCTACACCTTC; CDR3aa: CASSPDSSYGYTF
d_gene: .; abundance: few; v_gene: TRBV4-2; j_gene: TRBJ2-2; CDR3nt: TGTGCCAGCAGCCAGGAACCTAGCTCCGGGGAGCTGTTTTTT; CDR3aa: CASSQEPSSGELFF
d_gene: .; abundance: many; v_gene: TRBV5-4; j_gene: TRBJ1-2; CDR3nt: TGTGCCAGCAGCTCCGGGCTCACGAAGGGCTATGGCTACACCTTC; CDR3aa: CASSSGLTKGYGYTF
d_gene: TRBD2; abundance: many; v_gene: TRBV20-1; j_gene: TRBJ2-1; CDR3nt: TGCAGTGCTAGAGGTGTTGGGCTAGCGGGAGGGCCCGATGAGCAGTTCTTC; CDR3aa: CSARGVGLAGGPDEQFF
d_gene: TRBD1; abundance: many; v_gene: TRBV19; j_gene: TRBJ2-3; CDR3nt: TGTGCCAGTAGTTCGGGACAGGGGGCGGCAGATACGCAGTATTTT; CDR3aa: CASSSGQGAADTQYF